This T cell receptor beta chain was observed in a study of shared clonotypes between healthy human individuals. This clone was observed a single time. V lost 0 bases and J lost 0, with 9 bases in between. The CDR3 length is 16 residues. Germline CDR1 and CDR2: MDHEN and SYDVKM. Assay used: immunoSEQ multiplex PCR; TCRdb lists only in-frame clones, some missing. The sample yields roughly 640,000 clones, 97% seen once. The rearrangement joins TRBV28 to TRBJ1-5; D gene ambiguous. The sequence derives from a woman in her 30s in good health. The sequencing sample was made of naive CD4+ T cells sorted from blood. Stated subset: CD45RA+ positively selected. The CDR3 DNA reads TGTGCCAGCAGTTTATGGCGTGCTCATAGCAATCAGCCCCAGCATTTT. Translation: CASSLWRAHSNQPQHF. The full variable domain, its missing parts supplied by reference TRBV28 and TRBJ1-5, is DVKVTQSSRYLVKRTGEKVFLECVQDMDHENMFWYRQDPGLGLRLIYFSYDVKMKEKGDIPEGYSVSREKKERFSLILESASTNQTSMYLCASSLWRAHSNQPQHFGDGTRLSIL.